This T cell receptor beta chain was sequenced during a study of cytomegalovirus exposure and HLA in healthy donors. Study details: From donors who were HLA-typed, an early data release held 81 million or so unique TCRs. Clustering assigned 70% to 90% of the roughly 400 genotyped donors to the Caucasian-associated ancestry cluster. Overall study findings and caveats: Per published accounts, TCR beta sequences correctly predicted the HLA-A and HLA-B alleles of most subjects.

Primers for the PCR totalled 60 Vbeta and 13 Jbeta. Profiled with immunoSEQ multiplex PCR; TCRdb holds only in-frame clones, not every one. The sample has about 300,000 clones; 86% are singletons. The germline V gene has CDR1 SEHNR and CDR2 FQNEAQ (reference sequence). This CDR3 is built from 12 residues. Details on this clone: Antigen: not known. One end of the junction varies from germline; a read error may be responsible.

The chain couples TRBV7-9 to TRBJ2-3; D is unresolved. The sequence came from a man between 40 and 49 years old in good health and CMV-seropositive. Sequencing used PBMCs. CDR3 sequence (DNA): TGTTCCAGCAGTTCTAGCACAGATACGCAGTATTTT. Residues: CSSSSSTDTQYF.